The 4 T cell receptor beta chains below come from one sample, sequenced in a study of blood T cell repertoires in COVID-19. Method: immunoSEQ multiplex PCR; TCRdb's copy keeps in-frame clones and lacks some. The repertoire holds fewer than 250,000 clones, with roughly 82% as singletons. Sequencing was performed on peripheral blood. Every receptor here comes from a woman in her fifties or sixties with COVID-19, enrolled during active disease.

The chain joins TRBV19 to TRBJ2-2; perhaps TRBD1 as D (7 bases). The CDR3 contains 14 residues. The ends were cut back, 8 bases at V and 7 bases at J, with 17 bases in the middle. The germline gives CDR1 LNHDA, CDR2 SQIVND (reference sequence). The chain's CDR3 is CASEMRGRGGELFF. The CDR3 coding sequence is TGTGCCAGTGAGATGAGGGGGCGGGGCGGGGAGCTGTTTTTT.

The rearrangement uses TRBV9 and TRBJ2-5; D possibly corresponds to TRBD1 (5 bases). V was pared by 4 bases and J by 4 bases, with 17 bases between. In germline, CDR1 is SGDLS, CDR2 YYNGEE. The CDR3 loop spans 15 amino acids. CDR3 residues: CASSLQGPPGETQYF. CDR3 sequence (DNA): TGTGCCAGCAGCCTCCAGGGTCCCCCAGGAGAGACCCAGTACTTC. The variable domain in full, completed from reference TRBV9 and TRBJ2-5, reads DSGVTQTPKHLITATGQRVTLRCSPRSGDLSVYWYQQSLDQGLQFLIQYYNGEERAKGNILERFSAQQFPDLHSELNLSSLELGDSALYFCASSLQGPPGETQYFGPGTRLLVL.

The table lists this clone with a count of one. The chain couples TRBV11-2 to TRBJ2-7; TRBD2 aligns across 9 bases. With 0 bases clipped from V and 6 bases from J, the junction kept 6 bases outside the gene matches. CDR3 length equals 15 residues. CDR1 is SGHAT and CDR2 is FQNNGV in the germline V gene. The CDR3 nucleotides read TGTGCCAGCAGCTTAGAGGCGGGAGGGCCCCGCGAGCAGTACTTC. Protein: CASSLEAGGPREQYF.

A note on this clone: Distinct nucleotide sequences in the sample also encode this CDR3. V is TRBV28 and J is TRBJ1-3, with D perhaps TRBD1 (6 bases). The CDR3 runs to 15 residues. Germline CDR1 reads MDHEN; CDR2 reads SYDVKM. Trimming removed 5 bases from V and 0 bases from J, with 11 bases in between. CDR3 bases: TGTGCCAGCAGTGAAACAGGGTACTCTGGAAACACCATATATTTT. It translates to CASSETGYSGNTIYF.